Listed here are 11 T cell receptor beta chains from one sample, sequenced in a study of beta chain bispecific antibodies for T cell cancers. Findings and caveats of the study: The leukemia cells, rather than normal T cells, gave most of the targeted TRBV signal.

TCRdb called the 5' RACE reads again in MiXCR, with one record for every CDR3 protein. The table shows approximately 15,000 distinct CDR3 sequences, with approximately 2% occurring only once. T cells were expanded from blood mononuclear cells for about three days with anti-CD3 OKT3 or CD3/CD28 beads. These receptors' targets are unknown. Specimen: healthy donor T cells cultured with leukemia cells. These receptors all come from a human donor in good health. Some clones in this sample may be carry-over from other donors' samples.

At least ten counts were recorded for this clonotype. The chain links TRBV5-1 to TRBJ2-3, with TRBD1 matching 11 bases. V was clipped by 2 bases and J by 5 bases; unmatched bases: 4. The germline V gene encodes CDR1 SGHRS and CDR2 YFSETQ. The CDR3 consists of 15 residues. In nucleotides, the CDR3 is TGCGCCAGCAGCTTTGGACAGGGGGCAAAAGATACGCAGTATTTT. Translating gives CASSFGQGAKDTQYF.

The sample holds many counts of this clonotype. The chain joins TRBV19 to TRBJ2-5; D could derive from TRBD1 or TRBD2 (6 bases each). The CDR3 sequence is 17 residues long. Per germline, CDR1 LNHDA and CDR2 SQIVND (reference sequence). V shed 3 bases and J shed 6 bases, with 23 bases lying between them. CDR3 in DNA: TGTGCCAGTAGTATCCACCCTGGGGGGCCGAAGCGTCAGACCCAGTACTTC. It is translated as CASSIHPGGPKRQTQYF. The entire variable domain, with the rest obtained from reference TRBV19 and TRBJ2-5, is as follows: DGGITQSPKYLFRKEGQNVTLSCEQNLNHDAMYWYRQDPGQGLRLIYYSQIVNDFQKGDIAEGYSVSREKKESFPLTVTSAQKNPTAFYLCASSIHPGGPKRQTQYFGPGTRLLVL.

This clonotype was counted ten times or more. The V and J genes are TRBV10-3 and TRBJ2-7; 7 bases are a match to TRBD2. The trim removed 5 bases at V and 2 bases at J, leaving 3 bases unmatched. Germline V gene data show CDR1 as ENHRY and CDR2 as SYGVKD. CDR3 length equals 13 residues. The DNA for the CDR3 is TGTGCCATCAGTACGGCGGGGGCCTACGAGCAGTACTTC. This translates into CAISTAGAYEQYF.

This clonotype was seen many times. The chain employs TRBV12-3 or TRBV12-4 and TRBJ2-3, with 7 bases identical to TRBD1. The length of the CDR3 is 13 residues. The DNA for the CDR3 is TGTGCTGTCGAGGGGGCGGGCACAGATACGCAGTATTTT. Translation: CAVEGAGTDTQYF.

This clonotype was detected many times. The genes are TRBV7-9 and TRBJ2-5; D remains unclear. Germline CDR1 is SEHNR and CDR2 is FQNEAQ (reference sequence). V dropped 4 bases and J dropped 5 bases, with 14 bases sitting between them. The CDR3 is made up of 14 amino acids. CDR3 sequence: CASSSPRDRETQYF. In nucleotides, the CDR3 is TGTGCCAGCAGCTCCCCGAGAGATCGGGAGACCCAGTACTTC.

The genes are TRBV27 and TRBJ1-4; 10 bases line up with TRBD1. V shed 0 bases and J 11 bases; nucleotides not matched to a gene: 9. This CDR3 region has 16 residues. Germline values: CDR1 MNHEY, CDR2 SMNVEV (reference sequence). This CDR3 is CASSLSGGTGALKLFF. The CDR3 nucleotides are TGTGCCAGCAGTTTATCCGGCGGGACAGGGGCCTTGAAACTGTTTTTT.

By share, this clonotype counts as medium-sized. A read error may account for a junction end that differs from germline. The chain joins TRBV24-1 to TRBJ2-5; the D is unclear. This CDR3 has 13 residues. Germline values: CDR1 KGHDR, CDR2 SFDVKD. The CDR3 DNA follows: TGTGCCACCAGTGATTGGAATGAAGAGATCCAGTACTTC. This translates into CATSDWNEEIQYF.

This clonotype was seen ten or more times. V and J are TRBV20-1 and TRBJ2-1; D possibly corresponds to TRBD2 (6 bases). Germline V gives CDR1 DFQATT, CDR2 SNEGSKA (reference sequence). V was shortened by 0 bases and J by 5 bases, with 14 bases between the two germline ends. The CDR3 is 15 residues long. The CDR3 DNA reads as TGCAGTGCTAGAGAGGTAGCGGCTACCCACAATGAGCAGTTCTTC. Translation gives CSAREVAATHNEQFF.

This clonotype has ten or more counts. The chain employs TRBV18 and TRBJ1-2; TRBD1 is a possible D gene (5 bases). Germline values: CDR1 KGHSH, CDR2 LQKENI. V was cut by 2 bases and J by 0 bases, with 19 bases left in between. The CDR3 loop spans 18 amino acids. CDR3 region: CASSPIMLGGSTNYGYTF. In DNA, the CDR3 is TGTGCCAGCTCACCAATAATGCTCGGGGGTTCTACTAACTATGGCTACACCTTC.

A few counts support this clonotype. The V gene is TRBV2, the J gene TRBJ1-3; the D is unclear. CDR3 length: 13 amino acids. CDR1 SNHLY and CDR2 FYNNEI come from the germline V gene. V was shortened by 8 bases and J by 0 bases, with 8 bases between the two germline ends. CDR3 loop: CASADYSGNTIYF. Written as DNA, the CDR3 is TGTGCCAGCGCGGATTACTCTGGAAACACCATATATTTT.

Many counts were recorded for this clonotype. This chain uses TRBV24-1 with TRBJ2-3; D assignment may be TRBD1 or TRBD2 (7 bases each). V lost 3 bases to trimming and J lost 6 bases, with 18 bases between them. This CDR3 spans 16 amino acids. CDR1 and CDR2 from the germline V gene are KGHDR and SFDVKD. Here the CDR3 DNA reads TGTGCCACCAGTGATCCCGACAGGGACGGGGGGGATACGCAGTATTTT. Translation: CATSDPDRDGGDTQYF.